This T cell receptor beta chain is from a study of blood T cell repertoires in COVID-19. Trimming shortened V by 0 bases and J by 3 bases, and 10 bases separated the two germline ends. Germline V gives CDR1 MNHNY, CDR2 SVGAGI (reference sequence). The CDR3 sequence is 15 residues long. Original handling: Scientists estimated how many nucleated cells there were by amplifying reference gene primers. Measured with immunoSEQ multiplex PCR; TCRdb has only the in-frame clones, and not every one. V, J and clone size derive from that table, while D and trimming were established from the DNA sequence. The repertoire holds a few hundred thousand clones, with around nine tenths as singletons.

The specimen sequenced was peripheral blood. This chain joins TRBV6-6 and TRBJ2-3; a weak D match, TRBD2 (6 bases). The receptor was isolated from a man in his fifties or sixties with active or convalescent COVID-19. CDR3 protein: CASSYSEGRTDTQYF. The CDR3 coding sequence is TGTGCCAGCAGTTACTCGGAGGGCAGGACAGATACGCAGTATTTT.